These 21 T cell receptor beta chains came from one sample sequenced in a study of cytomegalovirus exposure and HLA in healthy donors. Researchers ran the PCR with 60 Vbeta and 13 Jbeta primers. Clones were read by immunoSEQ multiplex PCR, and TCRdb kept only the in-frame ones, dropping some. This sample carries roughly 150,000 clones, approximately 80% of them seen once, and the ten largest clones take under 8%. Sequences were obtained from PBMCs. The origin of the receptors is a woman aged 50 to 65 in good health and CMV-seropositive.

This clone was seen a few times. The gene calls are TRBV10-2 and TRBJ1-3, with D unresolved. Deletions cut 8 bases from V and 4 bases from J, with 6 bases between. Germline CDR1 WSHSY, CDR2 SAAADI. The length of the CDR3 is 11 residues. This chain's CDR3 is CASGGGNTIYF. The CDR3 coding sequence is TGCGCCAGCGGAGGGGGAAACACCATATATTTT.

This chain connects TRBV4-1 to TRBJ1-6; unclear D gene. V was pared by 0 bases and J by 0 bases, with 6 bases between. The germline V gene encodes CDR1 MGHRA and CDR2 YSYEKL. The CDR3 loop spans 16 amino acids. DNA for the CDR3: TGCGCCAGCAGCCAAGACAGAAGCTCCTATAATTCACCCCTCCACTTT. This translates into CASSQDRSSYNSPLHF.

This chain connects TRBV13 to TRBJ1-3, with no clear D. CDR3 length equals 14 residues. The V end was cut by 2 bases, the J end by 4 bases, with 9 bases between. Germline CDR1 reads PRHDT; CDR2 reads FYEKMQ (reference sequence). The CDR3 here is CASSLRRLGNTIYF. CDR3 DNA: TGTGCCAGCAGCTTACGGCGGCTAGGAAACACCATATATTTT.

V and J are TRBV19 and TRBJ2-3; 10 bases fit TRBD2. Germline CDR1 and CDR2: LNHDA and SQIVND (reference sequence). CDR3 length equals 16 residues. With 2 bases clipped from V and 2 bases from J, the junction kept 4 bases outside the gene matches. CDR3 amino acids: CASSIIAGGLTDTQYF. CDR3 sequence (DNA): TGTGCCAGTAGTATAATAGCGGGGGGACTCACAGATACGCAGTATTTT.

This clone was observed once. The rearrangement links TRBV5-1 to TRBJ2-7; 14 nucleotides line up with TRBD2. V was clipped by 2 bases and J by 0 bases; unmatched bases: 7. Germline V gives CDR1 SGHRS, CDR2 YFSETQ. The CDR3 runs 18 residues. The CDR3 DNA sequence: TGCGCCAGCAGCTTTTGGACTAGCGGGGGGACGAACTCCTACGAGCAGTACTTC. This translates into CASSFWTSGGTNSYEQYF.

This chain joins TRBV10-1 and TRBJ2-2; 7 nucleotides match TRBD2. Trimming at V came to 4 bases and at J to 8 bases, leaving 7 bases not matched to a gene. CDR3 size: 14 residues. Germline V CDR1 and CDR2: WNHNN, SYGVQD (reference sequence). CDR3 nucleotide sequence: TGCGCCAGCAGTGGGACTAGACTAGGTGGGGAGCTGTTTTTT. Encoded protein: CASSGTRLGGELFF.

This clone was observed a few times. The V call is TRBV9, the J call TRBJ2-3; D may be TRBD1 (5 bases). Trimming took 0 bases from V and 6 from J, leaving 17 bases between them. Germline lookup yields CDR1 SGDLS and CDR2 YYNGEE. The length of the CDR3 is 16 residues. CDR3 amino acids: CASSVGFTQGRDTQYF. In DNA, the CDR3 is TGTGCCAGCAGCGTAGGGTTCACGCAGGGCAGGGATACGCAGTATTTT. The full variable domain, rest sourced from reference TRBV9 and TRBJ2-3, is DSGVTQTPKHLITATGQRVTLRCSPRSGDLSVYWYQQSLDQGLQFLIQYYNGEERAKGNILERFSAQQFPDLHSELNLSSLELGDSALYFCASSVGFTQGRDTQYFGPGTRLTVL.

The chain combines TRBV5-1 with TRBJ1-3, with 9 nucleotides matching TRBD1. CDR1 is SGHRS and CDR2 is YFSETQ in the germline V gene. This CDR3 region has 19 residues. Losses at the gene ends were 0 bases for V and 0 bases for J; bases not matched to a gene: 10. CDR3: CASSLVAAGTGTSGNTIYF. In nucleotides, the CDR3 is TGCGCCAGCAGCTTGGTCGCCGCCGGGACAGGGACCTCTGGAAACACCATATATTTT.

This clone came up a few times. This sequence joins TRBV18 and TRBJ1-5; 8 bases fit TRBD1. The CDR3 loop spans 14 amino acids. Losses at the gene ends were 3 bases for V and 4 bases for J; bases not matched to a gene: 2. The germline V gene encodes CDR1 KGHSH and CDR2 LQKENI. The CDR3 DNA reads TGTGCCAGCTCACCTGGGACAGGTAATCAGCCCCAGCATTTT. Protein: CASSPGTGNQPQHF. Together with reference TRBV18 and TRBJ1-5, the CDR3 gives the full variable domain: NAGVMQNPRHLVRRRGQEARLRCSPMKGHSHVYWYRQLPEEGLKFMVYLQKENIIDESGMPKERFSAEFPKEGPSILRIQQVVRGDSAAYFCASSPGTGNQPQHFGDGTRLSIL.

This sequence joins TRBV15 and TRBJ2-1; D is unresolved. The germline V gene has CDR1 LNHNV and CDR2 YYDKDF (reference sequence). The V end lost 3 bases, the J end lost 4 bases, and 13 bases lay between the germline ends. The CDR3 contains 15 residues. In DNA form, the CDR3 reads TGTGCCACCAGCAGCAGACTCCCTCTTTACAATGAGCAGTTCTTC. This translates into CATSSRLPLYNEQFF.

This sequence joins TRBV4-3 and TRBJ1-4, with TRBD1 matching 8 bases. The CDR3 length is 15 residues. Germline lookup yields CDR1 LGHNA and CDR2 YSLEER. V lost 4 bases, J lost 8 bases, and 9 bases stayed unmatched. The CDR3 is CASSLSRGPFEKLFF. The CDR3 bases are TGCGCCAGCAGCCTTTCCAGGGGGCCCTTCGAAAAACTGTTTTTT.

The chain combines TRBV30 with TRBJ1-2, with TRBD1 as a possible D gene (5 bases). The CDR3 consists of 14 residues. In germline, CDR1 is GTSNPN, CDR2 SVGIG (reference sequence). V was shortened by 4 bases and J by 0 bases, with 12 bases between the two germline ends. The chain's CDR3 is CAWTPMTANYGYTF. CDR3 sequence (DNA): TGTGCCTGGACCCCCATGACAGCTAACTATGGCTACACCTTC.

The chain joins TRBV6-6 to TRBJ1-6; possible D gene TRBD1, 6 bases. CDR1 is MNHNY and CDR2 is SVGAGI in the germline V gene (reference sequence). The germline V and J ends were trimmed by 6 bases and 6 bases, with 12 bases remaining between them. This CDR3 contains 14 residues. CDR3 residues: CASRADSVNSPLHF. As DNA, the CDR3 is TGTGCCAGCAGAGCGGACAGTGTTAATTCACCCCTCCACTTT.

CDR3 loop: CASSTLSRPNSPLHF. Here the CDR3 DNA reads TGTGCCAGCAGTACCCTAAGTCGTCCCAATTCACCCCTCCACTTT. The genes are TRBV6-5 and TRBJ1-6; no firm D call. The V gene lost 5 bases and the J gene lost 7 bases, with 15 bases spanning the gap. The CDR3 is made up of 15 amino acids. Germline V CDR1 and CDR2: MNHEY, SVGAGI.

This chain connects TRBV14 to TRBJ1-2; no clear D gene. Trimming took off 4 bases at V and 8 bases at J, with 20 bases between the two ends. CDR3 length: 15 residues. Germline V gene sequence: CDR1 SGHDN, CDR2 FVKESK. The CDR3 bases are TGTGCCAGCAGCCCGAGGGAAATCCCCGGTGGGGGCTACACCTTC. Protein: CASSPREIPGGGYTF.

The table lists this clone with a few counts. The V gene is TRBV6-4, the J gene TRBJ2-3; D perhaps matches TRBD1 (6 bases). Germline CDR1 is MRHNA and CDR2 is SNTAGT. V lost 7 bases and J 4 bases, leaving 18 bases between the germline ends. This CDR3 is built from 15 residues. Here the CDR3 DNA reads TGTGCCAGCATTTACACCAGGGGAAAATCAGATACGCAGTATTTT. Protein: CASIYTRGKSDTQYF.

This chain links TRBV30 with TRBJ2-7, with D perhaps TRBD1 (6 bases). Germline values: CDR1 GTSNPN, CDR2 SVGIG (reference sequence). The CDR3 has 13 amino acids. The V and J ends lost 2 bases and 4 bases respectively, with 12 bases between them. CDR3 protein: CAWSRTVGYEQYF. The CDR3, as DNA: TGTGCCTGGAGTCGGACAGTCGGTTACGAGCAGTACTTC.

CDR3 nucleotide sequence: TGTGCCAGCAGCTTAGAATCGCGTGGCTACACCTTC. It yields the protein CASSLESRGYTF. The chain has TRBV7-2 and TRBJ1-2, with D unclear. The V and J ends lost 1 base and 7 bases respectively, with 7 bases between them. Looked up from germline, CDR1 is SGHTA and CDR2 is FQGNSA. CDR3 length: 12 amino acids.

A single count supports this clone. The rearrangement links TRBV9 to TRBJ2-7; 9 nucleotides line up with TRBD1. Germline V gene sequence: CDR1 SGDLS, CDR2 YYNGEE. The junction had 5 bases not matched to a gene; V was cut back by 2 bases and J by 5 bases. The CDR3 length is 14 residues. In DNA form, the CDR3 reads TGTGCCAGCAGCGTCGGGGACAGGGCGGACGAGCAGTACTTC. Translation gives CASSVGDRADEQYF.

This clone was picked up one time. The chain uses TRBV7-9 and TRBJ2-4; D is undetermined. The CDR3 is 14 amino acids. Germline V gene data show CDR1 as SEHNR and CDR2 as FQNEAQ (reference sequence). The germline V and J ends were trimmed by 5 bases and 5 bases, with 13 bases remaining between them. CDR3 protein: CASSQDTYQNIQYF. CDR3 DNA sequence: TGTGCCAGCAGCCAAGACACATACCAAAACATTCAGTACTTC.

V gene TRBV6-5 combines with J gene TRBJ1-1; 8 nucleotides match TRBD1. The germline V gene encodes CDR1 MNHEY and CDR2 SVGAGI. Germline trimming cut 6 bases from V and 0 bases from J; bases unmatched to any gene: 6. The length of the CDR3 is 15 residues. The CDR3 region has the DNA TGTGCCAGCAGATCCCAGGGGGCCGTGAACACTGAAGCTTTCTTT. Protein sequence: CASRSQGAVNTEAFF.